One and the same sample provided the 19 T cell receptor beta chains below, sequenced in a study of regulatory T cells in long-lasting Graves disease. Time point described: newly diagnosed GD, antithyroid drugs for less than 3 months. PBMCs provided the RNA from which the TCR library was made. Arm-PCR with iRepertoire HTBI primers amplified the CDR3 regions for these TCR beta libraries. Using its own MiXCR run on the multiplex PCR reads, TCRdb lists one record per CDR3 protein. The sample gives more than 350,000 distinct CDR3 sequences, around 14% of which show up once; 16% is in the top ten. These same data were also listed under a study on T cells in Graves' hyperthyroidism and ophthalmopathy.

The sequences come from peripheral blood mononuclear cells (PBMCs), collected at new diagnosis, from a patient treated with antithyroid drugs. These TCRs come from a woman aged 25 to 45 with Graves disease.

The chain has TRBV20-1 and TRBJ2-1; unclear D gene. V gave up 1 base and J gave up 2 bases, with 9 bases separating them. Germline assignment: CDR1 DFQATT and CDR2 SNEGSKA (reference sequence). The CDR3 extends over 14 amino acids. The CDR3 here is CSARGLSAYNEQFF. The CDR3 DNA sequence: TGCAGTGCTAGAGGCCTAAGCGCCTACAATGAGCAGTTCTTC.

This clonotype occurred many times. The chain has TRBV2 and TRBJ2-1; D possibly corresponds to TRBD2 (6 bases). CDR1 and CDR2 (germline): SNHLY, FYNNEI. V was shortened by 4 bases and J by 9 bases, with 28 bases between the two germline ends. This CDR3 region has 18 residues. CDR3 nucleotides: TGTGCCAGCAGTGCCCCTAAGGATTGGACTACCGATTTTGGTGAGCAGTTCTTC. As protein: CASSAPKDWTTDFGEQFF.

The chain is built from TRBV13 and TRBJ1-1; the match to TRBD1 covers 7 bases. J gave up 4 bases and V 2 bases, and 10 bases lay outside the gene matches. The CDR3 runs to 16 residues. In germline, CDR1 is PRHDT, CDR2 FYEKMQ (reference sequence). CDR3 nucleotides: TGTGCCAGCAGCTTAAGACAGGGCCAATGGTCCACTGAAGCTTTCTTT. Translating gives CASSLRQGQWSTEAFF.

This clonotype was seen a handful of times. This rearrangement joins TRBV6-5 to TRBJ1-2; D remains unclear. The CDR3 is 14 amino acids. The germline CDR1 and CDR2 sequences are MNHEY and SVGAGI. V was shortened by 2 bases and J by 3 bases, with 10 bases between the two germline ends. This CDR3 reads CASSYAADDYGYTF. DNA for the CDR3: TGTGCCAGCAGTTACGCGGCGGATGACTATGGCTACACCTTC.

This clonotype has a handful of counts. The CDR3 reads CSASRGWGRARNEQFF. The CDR3 coding sequence is TGCAGTGCTAGCCGCGGTTGGGGGAGGGCCCGTAATGAGCAGTTCTTC. The chain carries TRBV20-1 and TRBJ2-1, with 7 bases lining up with TRBD2. Germline CDR1 and CDR2: DFQATT and SNEGSKA (reference sequence). J was trimmed by 7 bases and V by 3 bases; bases with no gene match: 15. This CDR3 contains 16 residues.

The chain recombines TRBV24-1 with TRBJ2-1; D remains unclear. The CDR3 is made up of 15 amino acids. Trimming stripped 5 bases from V and 6 bases from J, with 16 bases between. Germline V lookup: CDR1 KGHDR, CDR2 SFDVKD. The CDR3 sequence: CATSATGSGLNEQFF. In DNA, the CDR3 is TGTGCCACCAGTGCTACGGGCTCAGGCCTCAATGAGCAGTTCTTC.

This clonotype was counted at least ten times. This chain uses TRBV5-1 with TRBJ1-5, with D possibly being TRBD1 (5 bases). The CDR3 length is 15 residues. V was shortened by 0 bases and J by 6 bases, with 13 bases between the two germline ends. The germline CDR1 and CDR2 sequences are SGHRS and YFSETQ. CDR3 residues: CASSLDGGSSQPQHF. The CDR3 region has the DNA TGCGCCAGCAGCTTGGACGGGGGGTCGAGTCAGCCCCAGCATTTT.

This clonotype appeared many times. The chain joins TRBV3-1 to TRBJ2-7; maybe TRBD2 (5 bases). Germline V lookup: CDR1 LGHDT, CDR2 YNNKEL (reference sequence). CDR3 size: 17 residues. V lost 1 base, J lost 3 bases, and 19 bases lay in between. The CDR3 is CASSQGVGIFDSYEQYF. The CDR3 bases are TGTGCCAGCAGCCAAGGGGTCGGGATTTTCGATAGCTACGAGCAGTACTTC.

This clonotype was counted many times. This chain connects TRBV6-5 to TRBJ2-7, with TRBD2 matching 8 bases. With V trimmed by 4 bases and J by 6 bases, 8 bases remained unmatched. This CDR3 contains 14 residues. Germline V gives CDR1 MNHEY, CDR2 SVGAGI. The CDR3 region has the DNA TGTGCCAGCAGTTTTGGAGCGGGAGAGGCCGAGCAGTACTTC. Protein product: CASSFGAGEAEQYF.

This clonotype was counted ten times or more. The gene calls are TRBV6-5 and TRBJ2-7; perhaps D is TRBD1 or TRBD2 (5 bases each). The CDR3 contains 13 residues. The V and J ends lost 2 bases and 5 bases respectively, with 10 bases between them. Germline V lookup: CDR1 MNHEY, CDR2 SVGAGI. The CDR3 DNA sequence: TGTGCCAGCAGTTACGGGGACCAAAACGAGCAGTACTTC. Its protein product is CASSYGDQNEQYF.

The gene calls are TRBV4-1 and TRBJ2-1; no definite D call. Germline V gene lookup returns CDR1 MGHRA and CDR2 YSYEKL. Trimming removed 8 bases at V and 9 bases at J, with 17 bases between. The CDR3 sequence is 13 residues long. CDR3 in amino acids: CASGNGQKGEQFF. The CDR3 DNA sequence: TGCGCCAGCGGTAACGGCCAAAAGGGTGAGCAGTTCTTC.

This rearrangement joins TRBV28 to TRBJ2-5, with 8 bases identical to TRBD2. V gave up 1 base and J gave up 3 bases; unmatched junction bases: 16. The germline V gene encodes CDR1 MDHEN and CDR2 SYDVKM. This CDR3 contains 19 residues. The CDR3 loop is CASSLSLFWTSQREETQYF. Written as DNA, the CDR3 is TGTGCCAGCAGTTTATCTCTTTTTTGGACTAGCCAGAGGGAAGAGACCCAGTACTTC.

This clonotype has a count of ten or more. The chain joins TRBV2 to TRBJ1-4, with D uncertain. V dropped 1 base and J dropped 10 bases, with 4 bases sitting between them. The CDR3 has 11 residues. Germline CDR1 is SNHLY and CDR2 is FYNNEI. The CDR3 DNA is TGTGCCAGCAGTGAAGTAGCAAAACTGTTTTTT. Translating it yields CASSEVAKLFF.

The CDR3, as DNA: TGTGCCAGCAGTTTATCCGTCAGGGGCGATCAGCCCCAGCATTTT. Its protein is CASSLSVRGDQPQHF. V usage is TRBV27 and J usage is TRBJ1-5, with D perhaps matching TRBD1 (6 bases). Germline values: CDR1 MNHEY, CDR2 SMNVEV (reference sequence). There are 15 residues in the CDR3. Trimming took 0 bases from V and 5 from J, leaving 11 bases between them.

There are many counts of this clonotype. The gene calls are TRBV3-1 and TRBJ2-2, with D unclear. V was trimmed by 6 bases and J by 8 bases, leaving 7 bases between them. The CDR3 consists of 11 residues. Looked up from germline, CDR1 is LGHDT and CDR2 is YNNKEL (reference sequence). In DNA form, the CDR3 reads TGTGCCAGCAGAGTCGGAGGGGAGCTGTTTTTT. Protein product: CASRVGGELFF.

This clonotype was counted ten times or more. This chain uses TRBV2 with TRBJ2-7; TRBD1 is a possible D gene (6 bases). CDR1 and CDR2 from the germline V gene are SNHLY and FYNNEI. The CDR3 extends over 15 amino acids. V lost 8 bases and J 2 bases, leaving 19 bases between the germline ends. CDR3 sequence reads: CASLSSGTIAYEQYF. CDR3 DNA sequence: TGTGCCAGCCTCTCCTCCGGGACAATAGCCTACGAGCAGTACTTC.

V is TRBV15 and J is TRBJ2-2, with 13 bases identical to TRBD2. The V gene's germline CDR1 is LNHNV and CDR2 YYDKDF (reference sequence). The CDR3 has 18 amino acids. Unmatched junction bases numbered 9, after V lost 1 base and J lost 7 bases. Here the CDR3 DNA reads TGTGCCACCAGCAGAGGGGCCGGGACTAGCGGGACTCACGGGGAGCTGTTTTTT. This sequence encodes CATSRGAGTSGTHGELFF.

This clonotype was seen at least ten times. V usage is TRBV2 and J usage is TRBJ2-1, with TRBD2 matching 9 bases. This CDR3 has 18 residues. From germline, CDR1 is SNHLY and CDR2 FYNNEI. J gave up 5 bases and V 6 bases, and 17 bases lay outside the gene matches. This CDR3 reads CASSQRAFMREGDNEQFF. In DNA, the CDR3 is TGTGCCAGCAGCCAAAGGGCTTTTATGCGGGAGGGGGACAATGAGCAGTTCTTC.

The sample holds many counts of this clonotype. V and J are TRBV10-3 and TRBJ2-3; D is unclear. Trimming cost V 0 bases and J 4 bases, with 11 bases left between them. This CDR3 is built from 15 residues. Germline V gives CDR1 ENHRY, CDR2 SYGVKD. CDR3 bases: TGTGCCATCAGTGAGTCTATGACCAAAGCAGATACGCAGTATTTT. The encoded protein is CAISESMTKADTQYF.